What follows are 14 T cell receptor beta chains derived from one specimen sequenced in a study of blood T cell repertoires in COVID-19. Only in-frame clones appear in the TCRdb table, and some are missing; sequencing was by immunoSEQ multiplex PCR. Among about 350,000 clones listed, about 90% were seen once. The sample consisted of peripheral blood. The receptor set was obtained from a woman between 18 and 29 years old who had recovered from COVID-19.

This chain joins TRBV9 and TRBJ2-1; 13 positions agree with TRBD2. Germline CDR1 and CDR2: SGDLS and YYNGEE. V lost 1 base to trimming and J lost 1 base; unmatched junction nucleotides: 8. CDR3 length: 19 residues. This chain's CDR3 is CASSVRRLAGGGSYNEQFF. In DNA, the CDR3 is TGTGCCAGCAGCGTACGACGACTAGCGGGAGGTGGGTCCTACAATGAGCAGTTCTTC.

CDR3: CASSWNLAGGRDTQYF. The CDR3 DNA follows: TGCGCCAGCAGCTGGAACCTAGCGGGAGGTAGAGATACGCAGTATTTT. V gene TRBV5-1 combines with J gene TRBJ2-3; 11 nucleotides agree with TRBD2. J lost 5 bases, V lost 3 bases, and 8 bases had no gene match. Germline V lookup: CDR1 SGHRS, CDR2 YFSETQ. The CDR3 is made up of 16 amino acids.

The chain joins TRBV4-3 to TRBJ2-3, with 9 bases matching TRBD2. CDR3 length: 18 amino acids. The V and J ends lost 0 bases and 6 bases, in that order; junction bases with no gene match: 13. Looked up from germline, CDR1 is LGHNA and CDR2 is YSLEER. The CDR3 region has the DNA TGCGCCAGCAGCCAAGAAGGTAAGCGGGAGGCCGTCGGGGATACGCAGTATTTT. It encodes CASSQEGKREAVGDTQYF.

The chain couples TRBV27 to TRBJ1-5; a weak D match, TRBD1 (6 bases). The CDR3 length is 15 residues. The V gene lost 6 bases and the J gene lost 0 bases, with 12 bases spanning the gap. Germline CDR1 is MNHEY and CDR2 is SMNVEV (reference sequence). Written as DNA, the CDR3 is TGTGCCAGCAGGGCAGGGGAAGTTAGCAATCAGCCCCAGCATTTT. This encodes CASRAGEVSNQPQHF.

The V call is TRBV4-1, the J call TRBJ1-1; D may be TRBD1 (6 bases). Per the germline V gene, CDR1 is MGHRA and CDR2 is YSYEKL. The V gene lost 4 bases and the J gene lost 4 bases, with 22 bases spanning the gap. CDR3 size: 17 residues. DNA of the CDR3: TGCGCCAGCAGCCCCCTTAAACGACAGGTACGTCCCACTGAAGCTTTCTTT. The encoded protein is CASSPLKRQVRPTEAFF.

In its sample, this clone was seen once. This chain connects TRBV6-4 to TRBJ2-3; D is perhaps TRBD2 (6 bases). Trimming pared 2 bases from V and 2 bases from J, leaving 11 bases between. The CDR3 is 15 amino acids. Germline loops: CDR1 MRHNA, CDR2 SNTAGT. The CDR3 bases are TGTGCCAGCAGTGACGGCGGGGCCTCCACAGATACGCAGTATTTT. Amino acids: CASSDGGASTDTQYF.

The chain is built from TRBV6-2 or TRBV6-3 and TRBJ2-1, with TRBD2 identical over 11 bases. The CDR3 contains 15 residues. Trimming cost V 6 bases and J 7 bases; bases outside gene matches: 8. Germline V CDR1 and CDR2: MNHEY, SVGEGT. CDR3 protein: CASSRLAGSWNEQFF. The DNA for the CDR3 is TGTGCCAGCAGCCGACTAGCGGGGTCGTGGAATGAGCAGTTCTTC.

The rearrangement joins TRBV5-1 to TRBJ1-3; D gene ambiguous. Germline V lookup: CDR1 SGHRS, CDR2 YFSETQ. Between the trimmed V and J ends, which lost 0 bases and 4 bases, there was a span of 11 bases. The CDR3 is made up of 15 amino acids. The CDR3 reads CASSLEISSGNTIYF. The CDR3 DNA sequence: TGCGCCAGCAGCTTGGAGATTAGCTCAGGAAACACCATATATTTT. Looking up the rest from reference TRBV5-1 and TRBJ1-3 gives the full variable domain: KAGVTQTPRYLIKTRGQQVTLSCSPISGHRSVSWYQQTPGQGLQFLFEYFSETQRNKGNFPGRFSGRQFSNSRSEMNVSTLELGDSALYLCASSLEISSGNTIYFGEGSWLTVV.

The gene calls are TRBV19 and TRBJ2-1; no clear D. Trimming cost V 2 bases and J 4 bases, with 15 bases left between them. This CDR3 is 16 amino acids long. From germline, CDR1 is LNHDA and CDR2 SQIVND (reference sequence). The CDR3 loop reads CASSINPLNPYNEQFF. CDR3 in DNA: TGTGCCAGTAGTATAAACCCACTCAACCCTTACAATGAGCAGTTCTTC.

The chain joins TRBV27 to TRBJ1-5; 8 positions agree with TRBD1. After removal of 5 bases from V and 0 bases from J, the junction contained 6 bases not matched to a gene. The length of the CDR3 is 16 residues. The germline V gene encodes CDR1 MNHEY and CDR2 SMNVEV (reference sequence). The DNA of the CDR3 is TGTGCCAGCAGTCAATCGGGACAGGTTAGCAATCAGCCCCAGCATTTT. It specifies CASSQSGQVSNQPQHF.

This chain connects TRBV7-9 to TRBJ1-6, with 10 positions matching TRBD1. With 3 bases clipped from V and 7 bases from J, the junction kept 9 bases outside the gene matches. Germline V gene sequence: CDR1 SEHNR, CDR2 FQNEAQ (reference sequence). The CDR3 totals 17 residues. The CDR3: CASSFVSTGGLNSPLHF. CDR3 in DNA: TGTGCCAGCAGCTTTGTATCGACAGGGGGCTTGAATTCACCCCTCCACTTT.

The chain recombines TRBV14 with TRBJ2-3; 8 nucleotides align to TRBD2. From germline, CDR1 is SGHDN and CDR2 FVKESK. The CDR3 sequence is 16 residues long. V dropped 2 bases and J dropped 6; count of bases not matched to a gene: 10. The CDR3 region has the DNA TGTGCCAGCAGCCAAAGGGGACTAGATGGCGCCGATACGCAGTATTTT. It is translated as CASSQRGLDGADTQYF.

J is TRBJ1-5 and V is TRBV10-3; 8 bases agree with TRBD1. V lost 9 bases, J lost 4 bases, and 8 bases stayed unmatched. The germline CDR1 and CDR2 sequences are ENHRY and SYGVKD. CDR3 length: 14 residues. CDR3 loop: CAIGQGAQNQPQHF. DNA for the CDR3: TGTGCCATTGGGCAGGGGGCGCAGAATCAGCCCCAGCATTTT.

The V gene is TRBV5-1, the J gene TRBJ2-5; TRBD1 matches at 9 bases. The CDR3 totals 14 residues. Germline V gene sequence: CDR1 SGHRS, CDR2 YFSETQ. Trimming took 7 bases from V and 2 from J; bases not matched to a gene: 6. DNA of the CDR3: TGCGCCAGCGGGCGACAGGGGGGACAAGAGACCCAGTACTTC. It is translated as CASGRQGGQETQYF. Filled out from reference TRBV5-1 and TRBJ2-5, the complete variable domain reads KAGVTQTPRYLIKTRGQQVTLSCSPISGHRSVSWYQQTPGQGLQFLFEYFSETQRNKGNFPGRFSGRQFSNSRSEMNVSTLELGDSALYLCASGRQGGQETQYFGPGTRLLVL.